This T cell receptor beta chain is from a study of blood T cell repertoires in COVID-19. Looking at the study overall: COVID-19 samples from acute and convalescent phases originated in the United States, Italy and Spain. Nucleic acid was either cDNA or gDNA, and it came from T cells, B-cell-depleted T cells, or PBMCs.

Study processing details: Estimates of nucleated cell counts were drawn from the amplification of reference gene primers. Using immunoSEQ multiplex PCR, the repertoire was profiled, and TCRdb retains in-frame clones only, with some absent. The V and J calls and clone size are taken from that table; D and trimming were inferred from the DNA. The table shows fewer than 120,000 clones, with 87% occurring only once. Germline V gene data show CDR1 as WNHNN and CDR2 as SYGVQD (reference sequence). CDR3 length: 12 residues. The V gene lost 3 bases and the J gene lost 3 bases, with 6 bases spanning the gap. The receptor's source is a human donor in a cohort sampled during active COVID-19. V gene TRBV10-1 combines with J gene TRBJ2-7, with D unresolved. The sequenced sample consisted of peripheral blood. This chain's CDR3 is CASSDRLYEQYF. The CDR3 nucleotides are TGCGCCAGCAGTGACAGACTCTACGAGCAGTACTTC.